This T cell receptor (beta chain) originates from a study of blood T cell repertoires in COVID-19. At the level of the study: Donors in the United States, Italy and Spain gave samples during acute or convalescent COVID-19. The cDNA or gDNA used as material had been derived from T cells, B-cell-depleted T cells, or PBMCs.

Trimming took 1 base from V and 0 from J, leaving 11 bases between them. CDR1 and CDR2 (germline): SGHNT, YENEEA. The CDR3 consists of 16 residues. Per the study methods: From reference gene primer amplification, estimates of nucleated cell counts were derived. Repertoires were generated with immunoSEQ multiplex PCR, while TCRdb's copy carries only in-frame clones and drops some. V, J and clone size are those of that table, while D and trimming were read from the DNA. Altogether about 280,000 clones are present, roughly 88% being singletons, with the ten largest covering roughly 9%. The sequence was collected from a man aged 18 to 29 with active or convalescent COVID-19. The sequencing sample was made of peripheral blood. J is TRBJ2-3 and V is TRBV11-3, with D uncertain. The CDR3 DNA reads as TGTGCCAGCAGCTTAGGAGGCCTTTCTAGCACAGATACGCAGTATTTT. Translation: CASSLGGLSSTDTQYF.